In its sample, the clone carrying this T cell receptor beta chain was seen a few times. The V gene end was trimmed by 1 base and the J gene end by 9 bases; junction bases not matched to a gene: 15. There are 17 residues in the CDR3. Germline V gene sequence: CDR1 MDHEN, CDR2 SYDVKM. The sample belongs to a study of response to subunit inactivated influenza vaccine. From the RT-PCR reads, TCRdb called clonotypes with MiXCR, one entry per CDR3 protein. Of about 540,000 distinct CDR3 sequences listed, approximately 22% are singletons. These data were also filed under a second study, of T cells expressing NK-cell markers. That report adds: UMIs were included in TCR beta cDNA generated by 5'RACE template switching.

The sample in question was CD4+ T cells sorted from PBMCs, obtained 11 to 12 days after vaccination. The sequence came from a man aged 45 to 65 who received an inactivated influenza vaccine. The chain uses TRBV28 and TRBJ2-1; 7 positions agree with TRBD2. For the CDR3, the DNA is TGTGCCAGCAGTTTATTGGTTTTGGCGGGAGCCAAAATTGAGCAGTTCTTC. Residues: CASSLLVLAGAKIEQFF.